These 29 T cell receptor beta chains came from one sample sequenced in a study of T cell responses to AZD1222 COVID-19 vaccine (dated by TCRdb to about 2021). The time point label here, explained by the study, means: baseline before first vaccination. The label giving this sample's treatment or condition can be read as: meningococcal conjugate vaccine given as trial control. Libraries came from the immunoSEQ multiplex PCR assay. In TCRdb, the immuneACCESS table is reduced to in-frame sequences with V and J assigned. These tables do not hold every clone; where another copy was compared, an unresolved V gene accounts for under half, and the others remain unexplained. In all, the sample holds 83,000 or so clones, and 85% to 90% of those were seen once. The ten largest clones take up roughly 4.7% of the sample. The sample was peripheral blood, taken on day 0 of MenACWY control vaccination. Every receptor here comes from an adult in good health.

This chain connects TRBV21-1 to TRBJ2-1; the table calls TRBD2, which could not be checked here. TRBV21-1 is termed a pseudogene. The CDR3 has 19 amino acids. The CDR3 nucleotides read TGTGCCAGCAGCCCACGACCTTTGGGGGGAGGGCCGATATCCAATGAGCAGTTCTTC. Translated: CASSPRPLGGGPISNEQFF.

The chain combines TRBV28 with TRBJ1-1; D is unclear. This CDR3 is 14 amino acids long. Germline loops: CDR1 MDHEN, CDR2 SYDVKM. The V gene lost 5 bases and the J gene lost 0 bases, with 10 bases spanning the gap. CDR3 bases: TGTGCCAGCAGTACGGACGGCTTGAACACTGAAGCTTTCTTT. This codes for CASSTDGLNTEAFF.

This clone was counted only a few times. The gene calls are TRBV7-2 and TRBJ1-3; no clear D gene. Germline lookup yields CDR1 SGHTA and CDR2 FQGNSA. The CDR3 runs 13 residues. V lost 7 bases and J 0 bases, leaving 7 bases between the germline ends. CDR3 sequence reads: CASTLNSGNTIYF. DNA of the CDR3: TGTGCCAGCACCCTAAACTCTGGAAACACCATATATTTT.

The chain joins TRBV9 to TRBJ2-1; TRBD2 matches at 10 bases. Germline values: CDR1 SGDLS, CDR2 YYNGEE. After removal of 3 bases from V and 4 bases from J, the junction contained 10 bases not matched to a gene. This CDR3 spans 17 amino acids. The CDR3: CASSGQREGFGYNEQFF. In nucleotides, the CDR3 is TGTGCCAGCAGCGGCCAGCGGGAGGGGTTTGGGTACAATGAGCAGTTCTTC.

The chain joins TRBV6-5 to TRBJ1-4; TRBD1 is a possible D gene (6 bases). CDR3 length equals 15 residues. From germline, CDR1 is MNHEY and CDR2 SVGAGI. Trimming left V 6 bases short and J 0 bases short, with 11 bases between. In nucleotides, the CDR3 is TGTGCCAGCAGGGGGGCCCGAGCAACTAATGAAAAACTGTTTTTT. It encodes CASRGARATNEKLFF.

The chain joins TRBV30 to TRBJ1-5; unclear D gene. The CDR3 contains 15 residues. Germline CDR1 GTSNPN, CDR2 SVGIG (reference sequence). V lost 1 base and J lost 5, with 15 bases in between. For the CDR3, the DNA is TGTGCCTGGAGTGCGGCCGGCAGCTCCGATCAGCCCCAGCATTTT. Protein: CAWSAAGSSDQPQHF.

The rearrangement joins TRBV27 to TRBJ2-6; D is unresolved. Trimming stripped 7 bases from V and 1 base from J, with 2 bases between. Germline assignment: CDR1 MNHEY and CDR2 SMNVEV (reference sequence). The CDR3 extends over 12 amino acids. The CDR3 nucleotides are TGTGCCAGCATGTCTGGGGCCAACGTCCTGACTTTC. Translation gives CASMSGANVLTF.

The V gene is TRBV28, the J gene TRBJ1-2; weak D call: TRBD1 (6 bases). The germline V gene encodes CDR1 MDHEN and CDR2 SYDVKM. With 6 bases removed from V and 4 bases from J, the gap between germline ends came to 15 bases. This CDR3 is 14 amino acids long. For the CDR3, the DNA is TGTGCCAGCAGACCTCGGACAGCTCTCTATGGCTACACCTTC. Protein: CASRPRTALYGYTF.

The chain combines TRBV5-4 with TRBJ2-2; 7 nucleotides line up with TRBD1. The CDR3 is 15 residues long. The V gene's germline CDR1 is SGHNT and CDR2 YYREEE (reference sequence). The V gene end was trimmed by 4 bases and the J gene end by 1 base; junction bases not matched to a gene: 4. The CDR3 DNA reads TGTGCCAGCAGCCCCCGACAGGGGAACACCGGGGAGCTGTTTTTT. Encoded protein: CASSPRQGNTGELFF.

This CDR3 is CASSYSAGTPFSGNTIYF. Written as DNA, the CDR3 is TGTGCCAGCAGTTACTCCGCCGGGACGCCGTTCTCTGGAAACACCATATATTTT. The rearrangement links TRBV6-2 or TRBV6-3 to TRBJ1-3, with D possibly being TRBD1 (5 bases). Germline V gives CDR1 MNHEY, CDR2 SVGEGT. This CDR3 has 18 amino acids. V gave up 0 bases and J gave up 0 bases, with 15 bases separating them.

The chain has TRBV6-5 and TRBJ2-2, with D tentatively TRBD1 (5 bases). The ends were cut back, 7 bases at V and 1 base at J, with 13 bases in the middle. In germline, CDR1 is MNHEY, CDR2 SVGAGI. The CDR3 sequence is 15 residues long. The CDR3 nucleotides are TGTGCCAGCAAGGTAGGGGCATGGAACACCGGGGAGCTGTTTTTT. This gives the protein CASKVGAWNTGELFF.

The rearrangement joins TRBV12-3 or TRBV12-4 to TRBJ2-5; the D is unclear. The CDR3 spans 13 residues. V was trimmed by 1 base and J by 5 bases, leaving 8 bases between them. CDR3: CASSLEQTETQYF. CDR3 nucleotides: TGTGCCAGCAGTTTAGAACAGACGGAGACCCAGTACTTC.

The chain couples TRBV27 to TRBJ2-1, with 7 bases matching TRBD2. Germline CDR1 reads MNHEY; CDR2 reads SMNVEV (reference sequence). This CDR3 region has 14 residues. V lost 4 bases, J lost 10 bases, and 10 bases stayed unmatched. The CDR3 reads CASSSGWGGTEQFF. The DNA of the CDR3 is TGTGCCAGCAGTTCAGGATGGGGGGGTACGGAGCAGTTCTTC.

This clone was seen a single time. At one of its ends the junction is not consistent with the germline gene, which may arise from a read error. Other nucleotide sequences in the sample specify the same CDR3. The J gene is TRBJ2-5, the V gene TRBV5-6, with 9 bases aligning to TRBD1. CDR1 is SGHDT and CDR2 is YYEEEE in the germline V gene. CDR3 length: 14 amino acids. DNA of the CDR3: TGTGCTAGCAGCTGGGACAGGGCAACAGAGACCCAGTACTTC. Its protein product is CASSWDRATETQYF.

The chain has TRBV6-6 and TRBJ2-7; 8 bases fit TRBD2. CDR3 size: 17 residues. In germline, CDR1 is MNHNY, CDR2 SVGAGI (reference sequence). With 5 bases clipped from V and 5 bases from J, the junction kept 17 bases outside the gene matches. The CDR3 region is CASSPTYLSGSFNEQYF. In DNA, the CDR3 is TGTGCCAGCAGTCCCACCTACCTGAGCGGGAGCTTCAACGAGCAGTACTTC.

This clone was seen a handful of times. This chain connects TRBV7-2 to TRBJ2-3; 7 positions agree with TRBD1. Germline V gene lookup returns CDR1 SGHTA and CDR2 FQGNSA. V gave up 5 bases and J gave up 6 bases; unmatched junction bases: 8. This CDR3 spans 14 amino acids. CDR3 residues: CASSDRDSLDTQYF. In DNA form, the CDR3 reads TGTGCCAGCAGCGACCGGGACAGTTTGGATACGCAGTATTTT.

J is TRBJ2-1 and V is TRBV11-3; D gene unclear. The CDR3 has 15 amino acids. Deletions cut 2 bases from V and 2 bases from J, with 10 bases between. Germline values: CDR1 SGHNT, CDR2 YENEEA. As DNA, the CDR3 is TGTGCCAGCAGCTTAACCAGTGGAGCCTACAATGAGCAGTTCTTC. Encoded protein: CASSLTSGAYNEQFF. The whole variable domain, filled in from reference TRBV11-3 and TRBJ2-1, reads EAGVVQSPRYKIIEKKQPVAFWCNPISGHNTLYWYLQNLGQGPELLIRYENEEAVDDSQLPKDRFSAERLKGVDSTLKIQPAELGDSAVYLCASSLTSGAYNEQFFGPGTRLTVL.

This clone showed up just a few times. The chain joins TRBV5-1 to TRBJ1-5, with D possibly TRBD1 on 6 matching bases. The germline V gene has CDR1 SGHRS and CDR2 YFSETQ. V was pared by 3 bases and J by 5 bases, with 9 bases between. CDR3 size: 13 residues. The CDR3 region has the DNA TGCGCCAGCAGCTACGAGGGGGATCAGCCCCAGCATTTT. It is translated as CASSYEGDQPQHF.

The chain joins TRBV10-3 to TRBJ1-3, with D possibly being TRBD1 (5 bases). CDR1 and CDR2 (germline): ENHRY, SYGVKD. V shed 5 bases and J shed 0 bases, with 17 bases lying between them. This CDR3 has 17 amino acids. CDR3 sequence reads: CAISSLKSGSSGNTIYF. CDR3 nucleotide sequence: TGTGCCATCAGTTCCTTAAAGTCAGGGAGCTCTGGAAACACCATATATTTT.

The genes are TRBV19 and TRBJ2-5; D tentatively reads TRBD1 or TRBD2 (5 bases each). The CDR3 is 13 residues long. V shed 8 bases and J shed 5 bases, with 15 bases lying between them. Germline CDR1 LNHDA, CDR2 SQIVND (reference sequence). The CDR3: CASSSLWGETQYF. CDR3 nucleotide sequence: TGTGCCAGTTCATCTTTGTGGGGGGAGACCCAGTACTTC.

The chain carries TRBV10-2 and TRBJ1-1; no reliable D call. Per germline, CDR1 WSHSY and CDR2 SAAADI. This CDR3 has 12 residues. V was pared by 4 bases and J by 2 bases, with 5 bases between. This chain's CDR3 is CASSVINTEAFF. CDR3 bases: TGCGCCAGCAGTGTTATTAACACTGAAGCTTTCTTT.

The chain carries TRBV6-5 and TRBJ1-4, with D unresolved. The CDR3 has 15 residues. The germline gives CDR1 MNHEY, CDR2 SVGAGI. V lost 2 bases and J 0 bases, leaving 7 bases between the germline ends. CDR3 loop: CASSYLQATNEKLFF. The CDR3 DNA reads as TGTGCCAGCAGTTACCTCCAGGCAACTAATGAAAAACTGTTTTTT.

This clone was picked up one time. The J gene is TRBJ1-2, the V gene TRBV18; D unclear. Germline V gives CDR1 KGHSH, CDR2 LQKENI. The V end was cut by 6 bases, the J end by 14 bases, with 19 bases between. This CDR3 has 12 residues. The CDR3 sequence: CASSLNFPGQTF. DNA for the CDR3: TGTGCCAGCTCTCTTAACTTCCCGGGTCAGACCTTC.

The gene calls are TRBV3-1 (or the pseudogene TRBV3-2) and TRBJ1-2, with D possibly being TRBD1 (6 bases). The CDR3 runs 18 residues. V gave up 2 bases and J gave up 2 bases, with 21 bases separating them. The germline V gene has CDR1 LGHDT and CDR2 YNNKEL (reference sequence). CDR3 protein: CASSQHGGRVGANYGYTF. In nucleotides, the CDR3 is TGTGCCAGCAGCCAACATGGGGGGCGAGTTGGGGCCAACTATGGCTACACCTTC.

This chain joins TRBV3-1 (or the pseudogene TRBV3-2) and TRBJ2-1; 7 nucleotides match TRBD1. Germline CDR1 reads LGHDT; CDR2 reads YNNKEL (reference sequence). The CDR3 runs to 19 residues. Trimming cost V 0 bases and J 7 bases; bases outside gene matches: 18. CDR3 in DNA: TGTGCCAGCAGCCAAGAGGGACAGTGGAGGCGGCCCCCCAAGAATGAGCAGTTCTTC. Amino acids: CASSQEGQWRRPPKNEQFF.

This clone was recorded only once. V is TRBV7-2 and J is TRBJ2-3; D is unclear. Between the trimmed V and J ends, which lost 2 bases and 2 bases, there was a span of 2 bases. From germline, CDR1 is SGHTA and CDR2 FQGNSA. CDR3 length: 12 residues. The CDR3 spells CASSLFTDTQYF. The CDR3 bases are TGTGCCAGCAGCTTATTCACAGATACGCAGTATTTT.

This chain joins TRBV7-8 and TRBJ2-4, with a possible D match to TRBD1 (5 bases). V was trimmed by 4 bases and J by 0 bases, leaving 13 bases between them. The CDR3 loop spans 16 amino acids. Germline-derived CDR1 and CDR2 are SGHVS and FQNEAQ. The CDR3 is CASSSGRTLAKNIQYF. CDR3 coding DNA: TGTGCCAGCAGCTCTGGACGGACACTAGCCAAAAACATTCAGTACTTC.

V gene TRBV6-2 or TRBV6-3 combines with J gene TRBJ2-1, with D maybe TRBD2 (5 bases). CDR1 is MNHEY, CDR2 SVGEGT, per germline. The ends were cut back, 6 bases at V and 0 bases at J, with 15 bases in the middle. This CDR3 has 16 amino acids. The CDR3 reads CASSPWRASSYNEQFF. The CDR3 DNA sequence: TGTGCCAGCAGCCCTTGGCGGGCAAGCTCCTACAATGAGCAGTTCTTC.

This chain joins TRBV7-9 and TRBJ1-2; D gene unclear. This CDR3 is built from 15 residues. V gave up 2 bases and J gave up 2 bases, with 12 bases separating them. Germline V lookup: CDR1 SEHNR, CDR2 FQNEAQ (reference sequence). The CDR3 region has the DNA TGTGCCAGCAGCTTATCGGGCAGGTCAAACTATGGCTACACCTTC. Translating it yields CASSLSGRSNYGYTF. Together with reference TRBV7-9 and TRBJ1-2, the CDR3 gives the full variable domain: DTGVSQNPRHKITKRGQNVTFRCDPISEHNRLYWYRQTLGQGPEFLTYFQNEAQLEKSRLLSDRFSAERPKGSFSTLEIQRTEQGDSAMYLCASSLSGRSNYGYTFGSGTRLTVV.